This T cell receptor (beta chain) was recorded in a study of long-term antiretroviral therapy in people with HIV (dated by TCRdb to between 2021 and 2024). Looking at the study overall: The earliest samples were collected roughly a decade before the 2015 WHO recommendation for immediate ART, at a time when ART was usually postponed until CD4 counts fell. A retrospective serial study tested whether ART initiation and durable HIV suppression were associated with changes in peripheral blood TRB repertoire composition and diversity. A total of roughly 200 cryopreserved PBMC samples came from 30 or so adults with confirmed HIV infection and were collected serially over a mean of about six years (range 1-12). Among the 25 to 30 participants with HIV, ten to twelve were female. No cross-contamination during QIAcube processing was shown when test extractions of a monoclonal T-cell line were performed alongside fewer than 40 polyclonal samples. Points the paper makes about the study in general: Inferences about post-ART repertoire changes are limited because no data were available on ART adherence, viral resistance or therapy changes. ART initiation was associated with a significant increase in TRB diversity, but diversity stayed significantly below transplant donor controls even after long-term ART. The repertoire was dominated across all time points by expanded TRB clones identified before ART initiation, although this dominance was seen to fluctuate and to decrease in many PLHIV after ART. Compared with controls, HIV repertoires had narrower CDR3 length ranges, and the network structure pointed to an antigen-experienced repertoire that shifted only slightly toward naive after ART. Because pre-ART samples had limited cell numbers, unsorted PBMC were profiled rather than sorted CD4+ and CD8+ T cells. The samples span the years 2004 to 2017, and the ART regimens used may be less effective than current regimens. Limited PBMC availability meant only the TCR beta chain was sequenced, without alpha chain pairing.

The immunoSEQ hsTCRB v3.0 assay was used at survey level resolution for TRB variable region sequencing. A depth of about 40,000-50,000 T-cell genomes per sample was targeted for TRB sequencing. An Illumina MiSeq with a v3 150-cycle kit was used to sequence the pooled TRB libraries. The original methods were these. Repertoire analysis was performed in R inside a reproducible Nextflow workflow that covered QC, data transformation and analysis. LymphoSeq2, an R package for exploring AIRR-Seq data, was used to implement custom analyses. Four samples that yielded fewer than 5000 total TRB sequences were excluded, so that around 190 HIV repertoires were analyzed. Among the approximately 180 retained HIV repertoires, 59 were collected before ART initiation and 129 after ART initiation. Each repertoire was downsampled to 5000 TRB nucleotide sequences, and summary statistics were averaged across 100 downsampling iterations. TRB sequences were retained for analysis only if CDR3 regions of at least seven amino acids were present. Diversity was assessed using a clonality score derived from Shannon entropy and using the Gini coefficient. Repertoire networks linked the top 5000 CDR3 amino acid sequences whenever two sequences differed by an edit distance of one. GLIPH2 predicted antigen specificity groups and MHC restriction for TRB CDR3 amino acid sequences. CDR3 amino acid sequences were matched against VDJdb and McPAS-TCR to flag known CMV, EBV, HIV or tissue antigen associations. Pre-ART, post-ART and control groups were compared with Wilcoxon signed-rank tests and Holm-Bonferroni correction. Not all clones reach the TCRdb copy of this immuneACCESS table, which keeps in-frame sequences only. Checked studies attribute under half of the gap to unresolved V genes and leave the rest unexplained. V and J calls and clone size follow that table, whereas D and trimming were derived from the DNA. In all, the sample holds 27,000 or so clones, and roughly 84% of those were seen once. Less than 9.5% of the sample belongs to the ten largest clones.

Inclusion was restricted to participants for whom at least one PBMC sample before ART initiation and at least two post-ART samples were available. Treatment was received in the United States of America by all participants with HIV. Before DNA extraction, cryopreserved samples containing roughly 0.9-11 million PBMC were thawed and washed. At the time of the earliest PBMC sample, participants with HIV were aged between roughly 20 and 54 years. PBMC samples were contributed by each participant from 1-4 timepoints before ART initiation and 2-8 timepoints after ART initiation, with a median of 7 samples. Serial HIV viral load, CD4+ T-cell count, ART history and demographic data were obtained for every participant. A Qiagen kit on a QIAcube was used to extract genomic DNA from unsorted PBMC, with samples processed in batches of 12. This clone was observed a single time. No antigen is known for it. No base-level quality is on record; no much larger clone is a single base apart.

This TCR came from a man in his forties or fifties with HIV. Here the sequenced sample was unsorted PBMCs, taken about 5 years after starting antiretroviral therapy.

The CDR3 is CASRGHHGNEQYF. The bases read TGTGCCAGCAGAGGTCACCACGGGAACGAGCAGTACTTC. The chain joins TRBV28 to TRBJ2-7; the D region possibly corresponds to TRBD2 (5 bases align). Looking up the germline V gene yields CDR1 MDHEN and CDR2 SYDVKM. The CDR3, from cysteine to phenylalanine, totals 13 residues. The read is trimmed to its CDR3 DNA, 39 bases read in frame from base 1. Between the V and J ends, shortened by 6 bases and 5 bases respectively, the junction contains 14 bases.